These 9 T cell receptor beta chains came from one sample sequenced in a study of blood T cell repertoires in COVID-19. Only in-frame clones appear in the TCRdb table, and some are missing; sequencing was by immunoSEQ multiplex PCR. The sample lists some 73,000 clones, 65% to 85% occurring once. Sequencing input: peripheral blood. The source is a human donor in a cohort sampled during active COVID-19.

The V call is TRBV5-4, the J call TRBJ2-7; 7 bases are a match to TRBD1. This CDR3 has 13 amino acids. Germline lookup yields CDR1 SGHNT and CDR2 YYREEE (reference sequence). J was trimmed by 7 bases and V by 2 bases; bases with no gene match: 6. CDR3 amino acids: CASSFSTGSEQYF. CDR3 sequence (DNA): TGTGCCAGCAGCTTCTCGACAGGGAGTGAGCAGTACTTC.

The V and J genes are TRBV4-3 and TRBJ2-2; possibly TRBD1 for D (6 bases). This CDR3 has 15 residues. Germline V gene lookup returns CDR1 LGHNA and CDR2 YSLEER. V was cut by 2 bases and J by 3 bases, with 10 bases left in between. The CDR3 is CASSQRGGYTGELFF. The CDR3 DNA is TGCGCCAGCAGCCAAAGAGGGGGTTACACCGGGGAGCTGTTTTTT.

The chain has TRBV5-1 and TRBJ1-1, with TRBD1 matching 7 bases. The V gene's germline CDR1 is SGHRS and CDR2 YFSETQ. This CDR3 is 14 amino acids long. V lost 4 bases, J lost 0 bases, and 3 bases stayed unmatched. The CDR3 spells CASSVTGMNTEAFF. The CDR3 region has the DNA TGCGCCAGCAGCGTGACAGGGATGAACACTGAAGCTTTCTTT.

The chain links TRBV10-3 to TRBJ2-2, with TRBD2 as a possible D gene (6 bases). This CDR3 comprises 16 residues. V lost 3 bases to trimming and J lost 2 bases, with 13 bases between them. Germline CDR1 ENHRY, CDR2 SYGVKD. The CDR3 bases are TGTGCCATCAGTGAAGGTGGAGGGGCCAACACCGGGGAGCTGTTTTTT. It codes for CAISEGGGANTGELFF.

This sequence joins TRBV5-5 and TRBJ2-2; the D gene is possibly TRBD1 (5 bases). The V end lost 0 bases, the J end lost 5 bases, and 11 bases lay between the germline ends. There are 15 residues in the CDR3. The germline V gene encodes CDR1 SGHKS and CDR2 YYEKEE (reference sequence). CDR3 sequence reads: CASSLAQGLTGELFF. The CDR3 DNA is TGTGCCAGCAGCTTGGCCCAGGGCCTAACCGGGGAGCTGTTTTTT. Full variable domain (rest looked up from reference TRBV5-5 and TRBJ2-2): DAGVTQSPTHLIKTRGQQVTLRCSPISGHKSVSWYQQVLGQGPQFIFQYYEKEERGRGNFPDRFSARQFPNYSSELNVNALLLGDSALYLCASSLAQGLTGELFFGEGSRLTVL.

CDR3 sequence (DNA): TGTGCCAGCAGCGGTAGCGGGACCCTACAAGAGACCCAGTACTTC. Translating gives CASSGSGTLQETQYF. V usage is TRBV9 and J usage is TRBJ2-5; 8 nucleotides agree with TRBD2. Germline V gives CDR1 SGDLS, CDR2 YYNGEE. V lost 3 bases to trimming and J lost 2 bases; unmatched junction nucleotides: 6. The CDR3 contains 15 residues.

This chain joins TRBV5-1 and TRBJ1-1; weak D call: TRBD1 (6 bases). The ends were cut back, 5 bases at V and 3 bases at J, with 17 bases in the middle. Looked up from germline, CDR1 is SGHRS and CDR2 is YFSETQ. This CDR3 has 15 amino acids. CDR3 sequence (DNA): TGCGCCAGCAGTCCCGTAGGGGGGGCTTACACTGAAGCTTTCTTT. This gives the protein CASSPVGGAYTEAFF.

This clone was seen a handful of times. CDR3 sequence (DNA): TGTGCCAGCAGCGTATCAGGGGGTAGCAATCAGCCCCAGCATTTT. Protein product: CASSVSGGSNQPQHF. V usage is TRBV9 and J usage is TRBJ1-5; 7 positions match TRBD1. CDR3 length: 15 amino acids. The V gene end was trimmed by 1 base and the J gene end by 0 bases; junction bases not matched to a gene: 1. Per germline, CDR1 SGDLS and CDR2 YYNGEE.

The chain couples TRBV15 to TRBJ2-3; D may be TRBD1 (5 bases). Trimming took 9 bases from V and 3 from J, leaving 13 bases between them. Germline V CDR1 and CDR2: LNHNV, YYDKDF (reference sequence). This CDR3 region has 13 residues. The CDR3 DNA reads TGTGCCACGGACCAGGGTTCAACAGATACGCAGTATTTT. It encodes CATDQGSTDTQYF.